The 19 T cell receptor beta chains presented below share a single source sample, sequenced in a study of identical twins. TCRdb re-analysed the 5' RACE reads in MiXCR, keeping a single row per CDR3 protein. Here the sample spans 420,000 or so distinct CDR3 sequences, roughly 18% being singletons. Sample: naive T cells sorted from blood. These receptors were collected from a man aged 50-60 years in good health.

The chain couples TRBV7-2 to TRBJ2-5, with D perhaps TRBD2 (5 bases). CDR1 SGHTA and CDR2 FQGNSA come from the germline V gene. V was pared by 3 bases and J by 3 bases, with 8 bases between. The CDR3 covers 13 residues. CDR3 nucleotide sequence: TGTGCCAGCAGCTTCTCGCGGGAAGAGACCCAGTACTTC. Amino acid sequence: CASSFSREETQYF.

This clonotype was counted only a few times. The chain joins TRBV20-1 to TRBJ1-1; D is perhaps TRBD1 (5 bases). Trimming pared 1 base from V and 6 bases from J, leaving 12 bases between. The CDR3 is 13 residues long. In germline, CDR1 is DFQATT, CDR2 SNEGSKA (reference sequence). The CDR3 nucleotides are TGCAGTGCTAGAGTGGGGGGAGAAGCTGAAGCTTTCTTT. Translating it yields CSARVGGEAEAFF.

The rearrangement uses TRBV12-3 or TRBV12-4 and TRBJ2-5; TRBD2 matches 10 bases. The length of the CDR3 is 19 residues. Unmatched junction bases numbered 16, after V lost 6 bases and J lost 0 bases. DNA for the CDR3: TGTGCCAGCAGCTATTTCAGAGGACTAGCGGCAATGTACCAAGAGACCCAGTACTTC. As protein: CASSYFRGLAAMYQETQYF.

The chain carries TRBV6-5 and TRBJ1-6; D not resolved. The ends were cut back, 0 bases at V and 1 base at J, with 7 bases in the middle. The CDR3 extends over 16 amino acids. Germline V lookup: CDR1 MNHEY, CDR2 SVGAGI. CDR3 DNA: TGTGCCAGCAGTTACTCGGCCGCTTCCTATAATTCACCCCTCCACTTT. Translated: CASSYSAASYNSPLHF.

V usage is TRBV7-2 and J usage is TRBJ2-7; 9 bases match TRBD2. The germline V gene has CDR1 SGHTA and CDR2 FQGNSA. There are 15 residues in the CDR3. J was trimmed by 5 bases and V by 1 base; bases with no gene match: 6. Here the CDR3 DNA reads TGTGCCAGCAGCTTAGGTGGACTAGCGTCCCACGAGCAGTACTTC. The encoded protein is CASSLGGLASHEQYF.

The rearrangement joins TRBV20-1 to TRBJ2-7; a weak D match, TRBD2 (6 bases). The CDR3 totals 14 residues. Trimming left V 2 bases short and J 4 bases short, with 15 bases between. Germline V gene sequence: CDR1 DFQATT, CDR2 SNEGSKA (reference sequence). CDR3 amino acids: CSARLGLSEYEQYF. The CDR3 DNA reads as TGCAGTGCTAGATTGGGACTCTCCGAATACGAGCAGTACTTC.

The rearrangement links TRBV4-3 to TRBJ2-1, with D tentatively TRBD2 (6 bases). The CDR3 sequence is 16 residues long. The germline gives CDR1 LGHNA, CDR2 YSLEER. The germline V and J ends were trimmed by 0 bases and 6 bases, with 15 bases remaining between them. The CDR3 DNA sequence: TGCGCCAGCAGCCAAGACCCGGGACTCTCACTCAATGAGCAGTTCTTC. Translating gives CASSQDPGLSLNEQFF.

The genes are TRBV5-4 and TRBJ2-1; 11 nucleotides agree with TRBD2. V dropped 5 bases and J dropped 7; count of bases not matched to a gene: 11. In germline, CDR1 is SGHNT, CDR2 YYREEE (reference sequence). This CDR3 is 16 amino acids long. Written as DNA, the CDR3 is TGTGCCAGCAGTGTTATCGGTAGCGGGAGGGGTAATGAGCAGTTCTTC. Translating it yields CASSVIGSGRGNEQFF.

This chain uses TRBV7-3 with TRBJ2-1; D possibly corresponds to TRBD1 (6 bases). The germline V and J ends were trimmed by 5 bases and 5 bases, with 16 bases remaining between them. This CDR3 contains 15 residues. CDR1 is SGHTA and CDR2 is FQGTGA in the germline V gene. This CDR3 reads CASSPRAGTNNEQFF. CDR3 DNA: TGTGCCAGCAGCCCCAGGGCCGGGACAAACAATGAGCAGTTCTTC.

The chain has TRBV25-1 and TRBJ2-7; 8 bases align to TRBD2. Germline V gene data show CDR1 as MGHDK and CDR2 as SYGVNS. V shed 6 bases, J shed 4 bases, and the junction held 17 bases outside the gene matches. The length of the CDR3 is 17 residues. The CDR3 DNA reads TGTGCCAGCAGGAACACCGAACCGGGACTAGGGACTTACGAGCAGTACTTC. Translating it yields CASRNTEPGLGTYEQYF.

This clonotype was picked up many times. CDR3 residues: CASSPLDYALETQYF. The CDR3 DNA reads as TGTGCCAGCAGCCCCCTAGATTATGCTCTGGAGACCCAGTACTTC. The chain employs TRBV4-2 and TRBJ2-5; D call uncertain. The CDR3 loop spans 15 amino acids. The germline CDR1 and CDR2 sequences are LGHNA and YNFKEQ. The germline V and J ends were trimmed by 4 bases and 5 bases, with 17 bases remaining between them.

The V gene is TRBV11-2, the J gene TRBJ2-7, with unresolved D. Germline V lookup: CDR1 SGHAT, CDR2 FQNNGV. There are 12 residues in the CDR3. Deletions cut 3 bases from V and 6 bases from J, with 9 bases between. DNA of the CDR3: TGTGCCAGCAGCTTTAGCCGGGTCGAGCAGTACTTC. This encodes CASSFSRVEQYF.

A few counts support this clonotype. The chain is built from TRBV7-2 and TRBJ1-6; no clear D. Trimming took off 2 bases at V and 4 bases at J, with 9 bases between the two ends. The CDR3 is made up of 15 amino acids. CDR1 and CDR2 (germline): SGHTA, FQGNSA. CDR3 in amino acids: CASSLRTDYNSPLHF. The CDR3 DNA reads as TGTGCCAGCAGCTTACGGACGGATTATAATTCACCCCTCCACTTT.

This clonotype was counted only a few times. The chain carries TRBV28 and TRBJ1-2, with D uncertain. The CDR3 is made up of 15 amino acids. Germline CDR1 reads MDHEN; CDR2 reads SYDVKM. V shed 6 bases and J shed 2 bases, with 16 bases lying between them. The CDR3 is CASSYTFGGNYGYTF. The CDR3 nucleotides are TGTGCCAGCAGCTATACCTTTGGCGGAAACTATGGCTACACCTTC.

V gene TRBV27 combines with J gene TRBJ2-7; the match to TRBD2 covers 7 bases. Losses at the gene ends were 5 bases for V and 4 bases for J; bases not matched to a gene: 17. The CDR3 sequence is 17 residues long. Germline values: CDR1 MNHEY, CDR2 SMNVEV (reference sequence). CDR3 sequence: CASSRHRDSLGGYEQYF. The CDR3 nucleotides are TGTGCCAGCAGTCGACATCGAGACTCCCTCGGGGGGTACGAGCAGTACTTC.

This clonotype was recorded many times. V is TRBV15 and J is TRBJ1-5, with D possibly TRBD1 on 6 matching bases. The CDR3 covers 15 residues. Trimming shortened V by 5 bases and J by 1 base, and 12 bases separated the two germline ends. Germline values: CDR1 LNHNV, CDR2 YYDKDF (reference sequence). The DNA of the CDR3 is TGTGCCACCAGCCTGACAGGTGAAAGCAATCAGCCCCAGCATTTT. It encodes CATSLTGESNQPQHF. The full variable domain, with the rest looked up from reference TRBV15 and TRBJ1-5, is DAMVIQNPRYQVTQFGKPVTLSCSQTLNHNVMYWYQQKSSQAPKLLFHYYDKDFNNEADTPDNFQSRRPNTSFCFLDIRSPGLGDTAMYLCATSLTGESNQPQHFGDGTRLSIL.

The chain recombines TRBV7-2 with TRBJ1-2; D is undetermined. From germline, CDR1 is SGHTA and CDR2 FQGNSA. This CDR3 is built from 11 residues. The V end was cut by 5 bases, the J end by 7 bases, with 8 bases between. The chain's CDR3 is CASSGDRGYTF. The CDR3 DNA reads TGTGCCAGCAGCGGAGACCGTGGCTACACCTTC.

This sequence joins TRBV5-6 and TRBJ2-7; 10 bases agree with TRBD2. CDR3 length: 16 residues. After removal of 7 bases from V and 0 bases from J, the junction contained 10 bases not matched to a gene. The germline V gene encodes CDR1 SGHDT and CDR2 YYEEEE. This CDR3 reads CASCKTSGPDSYEQYF. The DNA for the CDR3 is TGTGCCAGCTGCAAGACTAGCGGGCCAGACTCCTACGAGCAGTACTTC.

This clonotype was seen a few times. V gene TRBV12-3 or TRBV12-4 combines with J gene TRBJ1-3, with a weak D call TRBD1 (5 bases). The CDR3 runs to 15 residues. Trimming left V 6 bases short and J 4 bases short, with 16 bases between. The CDR3 region is CASSPGGALGNTIYF. The CDR3 DNA reads as TGTGCCAGCAGCCCTGGTGGGGCGCTGGGAAACACCATATATTTT.